The 15 T cell receptor beta chains below all came from one sample that was sequenced in a study of OX40 agonist ivuxolimab in advanced cancers. TCRdb's copy holds only in-frame clones and misses some; the assay was immunoSEQ multiplex PCR. The profile shows about 11,000 clones, around nine tenths of them singletons. This material consisted of CD4+ or CD8+ T cells sorted from blood, taken in a trial of the OX40 agonist ivuxolimab. These receptor sequences come from an adult with an advanced solid tumor such as melanoma, head and neck, liver or kidney cancer.

J is TRBJ2-2 and V is TRBV10-3, with D perhaps given as TRBD1 or TRBD2 (6 bases each). This CDR3 region has 14 residues. V shed 10 bases and J shed 6 bases, with 18 bases lying between them. Germline V gene data show CDR1 as ENHRY and CDR2 as SYGVKD. The CDR3 loop reads CATTAPGEAGELFF. The CDR3 DNA follows: TGTGCCACCACGGCCCCAGGGGAGGCCGGGGAGCTGTTTTTT.

This clone was detected once. This sequence joins TRBV12-2 and TRBJ1-2. TRBV12-2 is a known pseudogene. The CDR3 covers 12 residues. The CDR3 coding sequence is TGTGCAAGTCGCCCGAAGGCGGGGTCCTACACCTTC. Protein: CASRPKAGSYTF.

This chain joins TRBV5-1 and TRBJ1-4; 9 bases fit TRBD1. The CDR3 is 16 residues long. Germline values: CDR1 SGHRS, CDR2 YFSETQ. Trimming cost V 4 bases and J 3 bases; bases outside gene matches: 7. As DNA, the CDR3 is TGCGCCAGCAGCACAAAACAGGGGGCGGCTAATGAAAAACTGTTTTTT. Protein product: CASSTKQGAANEKLFF.

The V gene is TRBV7-9, the J gene TRBJ2-5, with TRBD2 identical over 11 bases. The length of the CDR3 is 16 residues. Germline CDR1 reads SEHNR; CDR2 reads FQNEAQ (reference sequence). The ends lost 4 bases at V and 2 bases at J; junction bases unmatched: 6. DNA for the CDR3: TGTGCCAGCAGCTCCAACCTAGCGGGAGGACAAGAGACCCAGTACTTC. Its translation is CASSSNLAGGQETQYF. Full variable domain (remainder filled in from reference TRBV7-9 and TRBJ2-5): DTGVSQNPRHKITKRGQNVTFRCDPISEHNRLYWYRQTLGQGPEFLTYFQNEAQLEKSRLLSDRFSAERPKGSFSTLEIQRTEQGDSAMYLCASSSNLAGGQETQYFGPGTRLLVL.

The rearrangement links TRBV29-1 to TRBJ2-2; the match to TRBD2 covers 10 bases. V lost 4 bases and J lost 3; bases outside the gene matches: 2. The CDR3 runs 14 residues. Germline values: CDR1 SQVTM, CDR2 ANQGSEA. CDR3 sequence (DNA): TGCAGCGTTGGCCTAGCGGGAGACACCGGGGAGCTGTTTTTT. This codes for CSVGLAGDTGELFF.

This clone showed up just once. This chain connects TRBV9 to TRBJ1-3; D unresolved. This CDR3 has 15 amino acids. Trimming cost V 0 bases and J 4 bases, with 11 bases left between them. Looked up from germline, CDR1 is SGDLS and CDR2 is YYNGEE. The chain's CDR3 is CASSVDVGSGNTIYF. The CDR3 DNA reads TGTGCCAGCAGCGTAGACGTGGGTTCAGGAAACACCATATATTTT.

In its sample, this clone was seen a few times. The CDR3 DNA reads TGTGCCAGCAGTTACTCGATGCAGTCTCAAGCTTTCTTT. Amino acids: CASSYSMQSQAFF. The chain uses TRBV6-5 and TRBJ1-1; D gene unclear. The CDR3 length is 13 residues. CDR1 is MNHEY, CDR2 SVGAGI, per germline. V was clipped by 0 bases and J by 9 bases, with 11 bases between them.

The genes are TRBV9 and TRBJ1-2, with 7 bases lining up with TRBD1. The CDR3 contains 14 residues. Germline CDR1 SGDLS, CDR2 YYNGEE. V gave up 6 bases and J gave up 4 bases; unmatched junction bases: 9. CDR3 nucleotide sequence: TGTGCCAGCACCTCTAAAGGGGGCACCTATGGCTACACCTTC. Translating gives CASTSKGGTYGYTF. The variable domain in full, with the rest retrieved from reference TRBV9 and TRBJ1-2, is DSGVTQTPKHLITATGQRVTLRCSPRSGDLSVYWYQQSLDQGLQFLIQYYNGEERAKGNILERFSAQQFPDLHSELNLSSLELGDSALYFCASTSKGGTYGYTFGSGTRLTVV.

In this sample, this clone is medium-sized (0.01 to 0.1%). This CDR3 reads CSVGSTYEQYF. The CDR3 nucleotides read TGCAGCGTTGGGAGTACATACGAGCAGTACTTC. V is TRBV29-1 and J is TRBJ2-7; D unclear. V was shortened by 4 bases and J by 4 bases, with 8 bases between the two germline ends. The CDR3 covers 11 residues. Germline values: CDR1 SQVTM, CDR2 ANQGSEA.

DNA of the CDR3: TGTGCCAGCAGCTCATTTCCGCAACTAGCGTGGGATACGCAGTATTTT. Translated: CASSSFPQLAWDTQYF. V is TRBV5-5 and J is TRBJ2-3; TRBD2 matches at 7 bases. The CDR3 length is 16 residues. Germline CDR1 and CDR2: SGHKS and YYEKEE (reference sequence). V lost 3 bases and J lost 6; bases outside the gene matches: 13. The full variable domain, with the rest looked up from reference TRBV5-5 and TRBJ2-3, is DAGVTQSPTHLIKTRGQQVTLRCSPISGHKSVSWYQQVLGQGPQFIFQYYEKEERGRGNFPDRFSARQFPNYSSELNVNALLLGDSALYLCASSSFPQLAWDTQYFGPGTRLTVL.

This chain links TRBV5-6 with TRBJ2-3, with TRBD2 as a possible D gene (6 bases). V dropped 0 bases and J dropped 4 bases, with 15 bases sitting between them. This CDR3 is built from 16 residues. Germline V gene lookup returns CDR1 SGHDT and CDR2 YYEEEE. CDR3 nucleotide sequence: TGTGCCAGCAGCTTGGTTGCGGGGACCCGCCCAGATACGCAGTATTTT. It yields the protein CASSLVAGTRPDTQYF.

This rearrangement joins TRBV11-3 to TRBJ1-5; D not certain. There are 12 residues in the CDR3. The germline V and J ends were trimmed by 2 bases and 7 bases, with 6 bases remaining between them. Per the germline V gene, CDR1 is SGHNT and CDR2 is YENEEA. The CDR3 is CASSLPGQPQHF. The CDR3 DNA reads as TGTGCCAGCAGCTTACCCGGCCAGCCCCAGCATTTT.

The V call is TRBV29-1, the J call TRBJ2-7, with TRBD2 identical over 13 bases. This CDR3 has 16 residues. The J segment lost 6 bases and the V segment lost 6 bases, leaving 14 bases of the junction unmatched. Germline V gene lookup returns CDR1 SQVTM and CDR2 ANQGSEA. CDR3 bases: TGCAGCGTGGAACTAGCGGGAGGGCCGTTTTTCTGCGAGCAGTACTTC. This sequence encodes CSVELAGGPFFCEQYF.

This clone appeared a few times. The chain links TRBV11-2 to TRBJ2-3; no clear D gene. Germline lookup yields CDR1 SGHAT and CDR2 FQNNGV. The CDR3 spans 15 residues. V lost 1 base and J lost 6, with 14 bases in between. Here the CDR3 reads CASSLGRGGLDTQYF. In DNA, the CDR3 is TGTGCCAGCAGCTTAGGGCGCGGCGGATTGGATACGCAGTATTTT.

This clone has only one observation. J is TRBJ2-1 and V is TRBV6-6; TRBD2 aligns across 8 bases. V shed 6 bases, J shed 6 bases, and the junction held 10 bases outside the gene matches. The CDR3 length is 15 residues. The germline gives CDR1 MNHNY, CDR2 SVGAGI (reference sequence). CDR3 region: CASSNRAGAVNEQFF. The CDR3 bases are TGTGCCAGCAGCAACAGAGCGGGAGCGGTCAATGAGCAGTTCTTC.